Below, 26 T cell receptor beta chains from the same sample are listed, as sequenced in a study of cytomegalovirus exposure and HLA in healthy donors. The PCR employed 60 Vbeta primers together with 13 Jbeta primers. Sequencing was performed with immunoSEQ multiplex PCR; in TCRdb, only in-frame clones are kept and a portion is missing. The table lists approximately 190,000 clones. The sequencing sample was made of PBMCs. The source of these receptors is a boy between 10 and 17 years old in good health and CMV-seronegative.

The chain couples TRBV30 to TRBJ1-1; D might be TRBD1 (5 bases). The CDR3 loop spans 12 amino acids. In germline, CDR1 is GTSNPN, CDR2 SVGIG (reference sequence). V was shortened by 4 bases and J by 4 bases, with 10 bases between the two germline ends. The CDR3 nucleotides are TGTGCCTGGACAGGGATGGTCACTGAAGCTTTCTTT. It codes for CAWTGMVTEAFF. Variable domain in full (rest from reference TRBV30 and TRBJ1-1): SQTIHQWPATLVQPVGSPLSLECTVEGTSNPNLYWYRQAAGRGLQLLFYSVGIGQISSEVPQNLSASRPQDRQFILSSKKLLLSDSGFYLCAWTGMVTEAFFGQGTRLTVV.

The chain carries TRBV18 and TRBJ1-1; perhaps TRBD1 as D (6 bases). The CDR3 has 13 amino acids. Germline CDR1 KGHSH, CDR2 LQKENI. V was trimmed by 8 bases and J by 5 bases, leaving 15 bases between them. The CDR3 sequence is CASRGGQDTEAFF. The CDR3 DNA sequence: TGTGCCAGCCGGGGGGGGCAGGATACTGAAGCTTTCTTT.

The chain carries TRBV9 and TRBJ1-2, with TRBD1 matching 8 bases. Germline values: CDR1 SGDLS, CDR2 YYNGEE. The V gene end was trimmed by 2 bases and the J gene end by 2 bases; junction bases not matched to a gene: 5. This CDR3 has 15 residues. The CDR3 region has the DNA TGTGCCAGCAGCGTCAGGACAGGGCTGAACTATGGCTACACCTTC. This translates into CASSVRTGLNYGYTF.

This sequence joins TRBV7-3 and TRBJ1-2; possibly TRBD1 for D (5 bases). This CDR3 is 13 amino acids long. Trimming stripped 1 base from V and 8 bases from J, with 11 bases between. CDR1 and CDR2 from the germline V gene are SGHTA and FQGTGA. The CDR3 DNA reads as TGTGCCAGCAGCTTAATGTCGGGGGAAGGCTACACCTTC. Translated: CASSLMSGEGYTF.

The V gene is TRBV5-1, the J gene TRBJ1-2, with D maybe TRBD1 (5 bases). The germline V and J ends were trimmed by 4 bases and 2 bases, with 9 bases remaining between them. Germline CDR1 and CDR2: SGHRS and YFSETQ. The CDR3 length is 13 residues. The CDR3 spells CASSVQENYGYTF. The CDR3, as DNA: TGCGCCAGCAGCGTACAGGAGAACTATGGCTACACCTTC.

The CDR3 DNA is TGTGCCAGCAGCGAACAGGGGAATCAGCCCCAGCATTTT. It yields the protein CASSEQGNQPQHF. The gene calls are TRBV7-9 and TRBJ1-5; 7 bases match TRBD1. V shed 5 bases, J shed 4 bases, and the junction held 2 bases outside the gene matches. The CDR3 is made up of 13 amino acids. Germline assignment: CDR1 SEHNR and CDR2 FQNEAQ (reference sequence).

V and J are TRBV4-2 and TRBJ1-6; TRBD1 matches at 7 bases. CDR3 size: 18 residues. J lost 1 base, V lost 0 bases, and 6 bases had no gene match. Germline V gives CDR1 LGHNA, CDR2 YNFKEQ. In DNA, the CDR3 is TGTGCCAGCAGCCAAGAGGGTAGGGGGCGATCCTATAATTCACCCCTCCACTTT. It is translated as CASSQEGRGRSYNSPLHF.

The rearrangement joins TRBV9 to TRBJ1-2; D possibly corresponds to TRBD1 (6 bases). The germline V gene encodes CDR1 SGDLS and CDR2 YYNGEE. The CDR3 has 13 residues. V was shortened by 0 bases and J by 7 bases, with 10 bases between the two germline ends. This CDR3 is CASSVGQGTGYTF. CDR3 DNA: TGTGCCAGCAGCGTAGGGCAGGGGACTGGCTACACCTTC.

V is TRBV11-2 and J is TRBJ2-3; 8 positions agree with TRBD1. The germline V gene encodes CDR1 SGHAT and CDR2 FQNNGV. The CDR3 runs 16 residues. Trimming removed 3 bases from V and 4 bases from J; junction bases left unmatched: 9. The CDR3 loop reads CASSLGSGQAADTQYF. CDR3 nucleotide sequence: TGTGCCAGCAGCTTGGGTTCGGGACAGGCAGCAGATACGCAGTATTTT.

J is TRBJ2-2 and V is TRBV5-1, with TRBD1 identical over 8 bases. The CDR3 consists of 16 residues. With V trimmed by 0 bases and J by 3 bases, 4 bases remained unmatched. CDR1 and CDR2 (germline): SGHRS, YFSETQ. CDR3 DNA: TGCGCCAGCAGCTTGGGACAGGGGCTGTACACCGGGGAGCTGTTTTTT. This translates into CASSLGQGLYTGELFF.

The chain combines TRBV6-5 with TRBJ1-2; D unresolved. The germline V gene encodes CDR1 MNHEY and CDR2 SVGAGI. The CDR3 runs 14 residues. Trimming removed 0 bases from V and 3 bases from J, with 8 bases in between. CDR3 region: CASSYSRRDYGYTF. The CDR3 coding sequence is TGTGCCAGCAGTTACTCGAGGCGGGACTATGGCTACACCTTC.

The chain recombines TRBV27 with TRBJ1-1, with D possibly being TRBD1 (6 bases). Per the germline V gene, CDR1 is MNHEY and CDR2 is SMNVEV (reference sequence). This CDR3 comprises 16 residues. V shed 4 bases and J shed 1 base, with 16 bases lying between them. The CDR3 nucleotides read TGTGCCAGCAGTTCAAATCCAGGGGTGAAGAACACTGAAGCTTTCTTT. The encoded protein is CASSSNPGVKNTEAFF.

The gene calls are TRBV5-1 and TRBJ2-5, with TRBD2 matching over 9 bases. The CDR3 is made up of 15 amino acids. Germline lookup yields CDR1 SGHRS and CDR2 YFSETQ. J gave up 2 bases and V 4 bases, and 6 bases lay outside the gene matches. The CDR3, as DNA: TGCGCCAGCAGCCCAAGTAGCGGGGGACAAGAGACCCAGTACTTC. It yields the protein CASSPSSGGQETQYF.

The CDR3 DNA follows: TGCGCCAGCAGCCAAGTTGGGAGAGCGAACACCGGGGAGCTGTTTTTT. Protein: CASSQVGRANTGELFF. The rearrangement uses TRBV4-1 and TRBJ2-2, with D tentatively TRBD2 (5 bases). Trimming took 1 base from V and 0 from J, leaving 9 bases between them. The CDR3 spans 16 residues. The germline gives CDR1 MGHRA, CDR2 YSYEKL.

This chain joins TRBV30 and TRBJ2-1; tentative D call: TRBD2 (6 bases). V was trimmed by 5 bases and J by 8 bases, leaving 13 bases between them. Germline V gene sequence: CDR1 GTSNPN, CDR2 SVGIG (reference sequence). CDR3 length: 12 amino acids. CDR3 sequence reads: CAWLGGTDEQFF. For the CDR3, the DNA is TGTGCCTGGTTGGGAGGCACCGATGAGCAGTTCTTC.

This chain connects TRBV5-8 to TRBJ1-2; 8 bases align to TRBD1. The CDR3 is 14 amino acids. Germline CDR1 and CDR2: SGHTS and YDEGEE. The V and J ends lost 4 bases and 7 bases, in that order; junction bases with no gene match: 9. The CDR3: CASSRPGQAGGYTF. Written as DNA, the CDR3 is TGTGCCAGCAGCCGACCGGGACAGGCTGGTGGCTACACCTTC. Combining the CDR3 with reference TRBV5-8 and TRBJ1-2 gives the whole variable domain EAGVTQSPTHLIKTRGQQATLRCSPISGHTSVYWYQQALGLGLQFLLWYDEGEERNRGNFPPRFSGRQFPNYSSELNVNALELEDSALYLCASSRPGQAGGYTFGSGTRLTVV.

This rearrangement joins TRBV28 to TRBJ1-2, with 9 bases matching TRBD1. Looked up from germline, CDR1 is MDHEN and CDR2 is SYDVKM. The V and J ends lost 1 base and 9 bases, in that order; junction bases with no gene match: 12. The CDR3 consists of 16 residues. In DNA, the CDR3 is TGTGCCAGCAGTTTATCCTCGACAGGGGGGGTGGAAAGCTACACCTTC. Translating gives CASSLSSTGGVESYTF.

The V and J genes are TRBV2 and TRBJ2-3, with D perhaps matching TRBD1 (6 bases). V was shortened by 6 bases and J by 5 bases, with 21 bases between the two germline ends. The germline gives CDR1 SNHLY, CDR2 FYNNEI. The CDR3 spans 16 residues. The CDR3 region is CASRIRQALMGDTQYF. CDR3 bases: TGTGCCAGCAGAATAAGACAGGCCCTGATGGGAGATACGCAGTATTTT. Combining the CDR3 with reference TRBV2 and TRBJ2-3 gives the whole variable domain EPEVTQTPSHQVTQMGQEVILRCVPISNHLYFYWYRQILGQKVEFLVSFYNNEISEKSEIFDDQFSVERPDGSNFTLKIRSTKLEDSAMYFCASRIRQALMGDTQYFGPGTRLTVL.

The rearrangement links TRBV5-4 to TRBJ1-1, with D hard to call. The V gene lost 0 bases and the J gene lost 0 bases, with 6 bases spanning the gap. Looked up from germline, CDR1 is SGHNT and CDR2 is YYREEE (reference sequence). The CDR3 covers 14 residues. Here the CDR3 DNA reads TGTGCCAGCAGCTTGGGACTCCTGAACACTGAAGCTTTCTTT. Translating it yields CASSLGLLNTEAFF.

The CDR3 nucleotides are TGTGCCAGCAGACAACTAGCGGGGGGACGATCCTACAATGAGCAGTTCTTC. Amino acid sequence: CASRQLAGGRSYNEQFF. This chain uses TRBV28 with TRBJ2-1; 12 positions match TRBD2. Per the germline V gene, CDR1 is MDHEN and CDR2 is SYDVKM. This CDR3 is built from 17 residues. The V gene end was trimmed by 6 bases and the J gene end by 1 base; junction bases not matched to a gene: 7. Filled out from reference TRBV28 and TRBJ2-1, the complete variable domain reads DVKVTQSSRYLVKRTGEKVFLECVQDMDHENMFWYRQDPGLGLRLIYFSYDVKMKEKGDIPEGYSVSREKKERFSLILESASTNQTSMYLCASRQLAGGRSYNEQFFGPGTRLTVL.

The V and J genes are TRBV28 and TRBJ1-3, with 7 bases aligning to TRBD1. V dropped 3 bases and J dropped 0; count of bases not matched to a gene: 14. The CDR3 length is 19 residues. Per germline, CDR1 MDHEN and CDR2 SYDVKM. The CDR3 sequence is CASSFPDLGQPTSGNTIYF. The CDR3 nucleotides are TGTGCCAGCAGTTTCCCAGACCTGGGACAGCCTACCTCTGGAAACACCATATATTTT.

The chain links TRBV7-2 to TRBJ2-7; a possible D gene is TRBD2 (6 bases). Germline V gene lookup returns CDR1 SGHTA and CDR2 FQGNSA. This CDR3 spans 14 amino acids. Deletions cut 5 bases from V and 0 bases from J, with 11 bases between. CDR3 DNA: TGTGCCAGCAGCCGGCGGGGTGACTCCTACGAGCAGTACTTC. Translating gives CASSRRGDSYEQYF.

The J gene is TRBJ1-1, the V gene TRBV30, with TRBD1 as a possible D gene (6 bases). The CDR3 is 11 residues long. The germline V and J ends were trimmed by 7 bases and 6 bases, with 12 bases remaining between them. The V gene's germline CDR1 is GTSNPN and CDR2 SVGIG (reference sequence). CDR3 in amino acids: CASEDRSEAFF. The CDR3 DNA is TGTGCCTCCGAAGACAGGTCTGAAGCTTTCTTT.

This chain uses TRBV7-3 with TRBJ2-3, with D possibly matching TRBD2 (5 bases). This CDR3 has 14 amino acids. Per germline, CDR1 SGHTA and CDR2 FQGTGA. Trimming stripped 2 bases from V and 7 bases from J, with 13 bases between. As DNA, the CDR3 is TGTGCCAGCAGCTTAGAGGGCCCCTCCTATACGCAGTATTTT. Translation: CASSLEGPSYTQYF.

This sequence joins TRBV7-9 and TRBJ1-2; D gene uncertain. Trimming took 1 base from V and 8 from J, leaving 8 bases between them. Germline V gene data show CDR1 as SEHNR and CDR2 as FQNEAQ (reference sequence). The CDR3 has 12 residues. CDR3 coding DNA: TGTGCCAGCAGCTTAGATCAAGAGGGCTACACCTTC. Its protein is CASSLDQEGYTF.

The V and J genes are TRBV2 and TRBJ2-7; maybe TRBD2 (7 bases). The V and J ends lost 7 bases and 7 bases respectively, with 20 bases between them. The CDR3 is made up of 14 amino acids. Per germline, CDR1 SNHLY and CDR2 FYNNEI. This chain's CDR3 is CASNRQRGAQEQYF. The CDR3 nucleotides read TGTGCCAGCAATCGGCAACGGGGGGCGCAAGAGCAGTACTTC.